Sequencing of this T cell receptor beta chain was carried out in a study of T cells in localized non-small cell lung cancer. General study points: Adjacent lung was found to contain a median about 50 of the top 100 tumor clones. Higher blood T cell density went with longer overall survival. As only one tumor region underwent sequencing, heterogeneity remains possible. Tumor showed lower T cell clonality than uninvolved adjacent lung, where it was highest.

Libraries were prepared by immunoSEQ multiplex PCR; TCRdb keeps only in-frame clonotypes and omits some of them. The sample carries around 19,000 clones, around 87% recorded once. From germline, CDR1 is ENHRY and CDR2 SYGVKD. V lost 2 bases, J lost 6 bases, and 16 bases lay in between. The CDR3 loop spans 16 amino acids. Comment on this clone: The antigen is unknown.

The chain recombines TRBV10-3 with TRBJ2-2; TRBD1 or TRBD2 may be the D gene (6 bases each). This specimen consisted of PBMCs, obtained before any cancer treatment. The receptor was derived from a man aged 40-75 years with stage II squamous cell lung carcinoma. The CDR3 loop reads CAISERIGGGAGELFF. CDR3 in DNA: TGTGCCATCAGTGAGCGAATTGGGGGCGGGGCCGGGGAGCTGTTTTTT.